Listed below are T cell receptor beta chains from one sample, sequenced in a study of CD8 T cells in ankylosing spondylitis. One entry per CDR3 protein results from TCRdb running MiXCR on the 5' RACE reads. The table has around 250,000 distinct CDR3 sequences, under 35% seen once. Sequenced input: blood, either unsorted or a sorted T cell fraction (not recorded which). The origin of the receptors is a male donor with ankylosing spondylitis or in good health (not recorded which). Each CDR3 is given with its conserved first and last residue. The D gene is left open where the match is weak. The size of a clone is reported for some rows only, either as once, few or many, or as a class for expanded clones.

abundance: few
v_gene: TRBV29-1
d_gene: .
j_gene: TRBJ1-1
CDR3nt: TGCAGCGTTGAATCCCCCTTGGACACTGAAGCTTTCTTT
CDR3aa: CSVESPLDTEAFF

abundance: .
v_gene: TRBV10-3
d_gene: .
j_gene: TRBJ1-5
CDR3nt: TGTGCCATCAGTGAAAGCAATCAGCCCCAGCATTTT
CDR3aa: CAISESNQPQHF

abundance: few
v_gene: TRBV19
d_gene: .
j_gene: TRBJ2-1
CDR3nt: TGTGCCAGTAGTATTGTGTTTTCGGGATCCTACAATGAGCAGTTCTTC
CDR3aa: CASSIVFSGSYNEQFF

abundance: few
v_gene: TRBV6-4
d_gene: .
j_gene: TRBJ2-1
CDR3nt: TGTGCCAGCAGTGACGGCAGGGAAAGCAATGAGCAGTTCTTC
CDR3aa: CASSDGRESNEQFF

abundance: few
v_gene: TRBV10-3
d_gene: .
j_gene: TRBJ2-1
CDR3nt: TGTGCCATCAGTGAGTTTACTGGGAGGAACAATGAGCAGTTCTTC
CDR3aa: CAISEFTGRNNEQFF

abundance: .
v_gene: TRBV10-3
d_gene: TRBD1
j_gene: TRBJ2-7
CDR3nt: TGTGCCATCAGTGAGTCGATTGATGGGACAGGGTCCTACGAGCAGTACTTC
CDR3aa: CAISESIDGTGSYEQYF

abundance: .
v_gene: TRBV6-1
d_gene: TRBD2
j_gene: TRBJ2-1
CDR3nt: TGTGCCAGCAGTGCCAGGGGCGGGGGGGCCAATGAGCAGTTCTTC
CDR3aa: CASSARGGGANEQFF

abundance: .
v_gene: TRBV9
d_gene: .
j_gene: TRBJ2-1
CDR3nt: TGTGCCAGCAGCGTAGGGCATGAGCAGTTCTTC
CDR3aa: CASSVGHEQFF

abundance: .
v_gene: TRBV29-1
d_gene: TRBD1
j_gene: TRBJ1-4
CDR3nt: TGCAGCACCTCGACAGGGTCCGCAACTAATGAAAAACTGTTTTTT
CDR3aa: CSTSTGSATNEKLFF

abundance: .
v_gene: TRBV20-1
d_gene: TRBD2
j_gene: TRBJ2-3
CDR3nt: TGCAGTGCTAGCCGGGGACTAGTCTCAGATACGCAGTATTTT
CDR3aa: CSASRGLVSDTQYF

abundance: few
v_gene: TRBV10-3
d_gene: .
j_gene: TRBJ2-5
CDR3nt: TGTGCCATCAAGGATCAGTCACAAGAGACCCAGTACTTC
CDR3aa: CAIKDQSQETQYF

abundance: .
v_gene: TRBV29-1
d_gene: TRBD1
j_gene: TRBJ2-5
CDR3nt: TGCAGCGCTAGGGACAGTCAAGAGACCCAGTACTTC
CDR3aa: CSARDSQETQYF

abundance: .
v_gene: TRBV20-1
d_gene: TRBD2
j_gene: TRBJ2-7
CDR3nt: TGCAGTGCGGGGACTAGGACACTTTTTGGGCAGTACTTC
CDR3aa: CSAGTRTLFGQYF

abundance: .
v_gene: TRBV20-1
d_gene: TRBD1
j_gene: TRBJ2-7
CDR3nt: TGCAGTGCTAGAGACGCGGGGACAGGGGTGACCGAGCAGTACTTC
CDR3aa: CSARDAGTGVTEQYF

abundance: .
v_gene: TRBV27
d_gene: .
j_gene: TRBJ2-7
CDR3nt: TGTGCCAGCAGTTTGGCGGGGAGCCCTCATCATTTCTACGAGCAGTACTTC
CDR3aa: CASSLAGSPHHFYEQYF

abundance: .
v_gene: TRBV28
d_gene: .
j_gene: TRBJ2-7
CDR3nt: TGTGCCAGCAGTTTACCCCGGTACGAGCAGTACTTC
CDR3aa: CASSLPRYEQYF

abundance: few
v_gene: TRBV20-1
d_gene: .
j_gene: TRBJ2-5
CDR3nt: TGCAGTGCTAGAGATTGGAGCCAAGAGACCCAGTACTTC
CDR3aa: CSARDWSQETQYF

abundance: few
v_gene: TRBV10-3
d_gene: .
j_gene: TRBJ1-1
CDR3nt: TGTGCCATCAGTGAGGGCACAGGGCTGGGTCGGACTGAAGCTTTCTTT
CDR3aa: CAISEGTGLGRTEAFF

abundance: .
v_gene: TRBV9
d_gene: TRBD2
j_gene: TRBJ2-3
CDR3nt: TGTGCCAGCAGCGTAGCTTCTAGCGGGGGGACAGATACGCAGTATTTT
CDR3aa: CASSVASSGGTDTQYF

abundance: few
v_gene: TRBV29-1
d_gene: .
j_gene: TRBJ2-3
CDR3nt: TGCAGCGTTGTTGTAGCAACAGATACGCAGTATTTT
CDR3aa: CSVVVATDTQYF

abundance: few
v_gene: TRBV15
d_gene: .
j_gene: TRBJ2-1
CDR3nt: TGTGCCACCAGCAGAGATGGCGGGGCTGAGCAGTTCTTC
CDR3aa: CATSRDGGAEQFF

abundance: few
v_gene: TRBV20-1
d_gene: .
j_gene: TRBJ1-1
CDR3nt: TGCAGTGCTAGAGAAGCTTTAGGGTACACTGAAGCTTTCTTT
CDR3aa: CSAREALGYTEAFF

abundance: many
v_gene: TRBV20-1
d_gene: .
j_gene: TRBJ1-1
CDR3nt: TGCAGTGCTAGCGGTGGCACTGAAGCTTTCTTT
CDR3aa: CSASGGTEAFF

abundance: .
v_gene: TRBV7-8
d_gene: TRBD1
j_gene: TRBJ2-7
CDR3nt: TGTGCCAGCAGCTCCACCGGGACAGGGTCCTACGAGCAGTACTTC
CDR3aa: CASSSTGTGSYEQYF

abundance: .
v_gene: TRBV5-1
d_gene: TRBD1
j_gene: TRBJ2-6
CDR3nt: TGCGCCAGCAGCTCCGGGACAGGAGGCTCTGGGGCCAACGTCCTGACTTTC
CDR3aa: CASSSGTGGSGANVLTF

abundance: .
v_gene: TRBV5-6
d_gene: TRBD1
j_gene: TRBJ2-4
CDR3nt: TGTGCCAGCAGATATGGGACAGGGAAAAACATTCAGTACTTC
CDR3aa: CASRYGTGKNIQYF

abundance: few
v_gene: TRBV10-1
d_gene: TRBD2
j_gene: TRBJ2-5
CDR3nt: TGCGCCAGCAGTAGCGGGGGAATCCAAGAGACCCAGTACTTC
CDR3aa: CASSSGGIQETQYF

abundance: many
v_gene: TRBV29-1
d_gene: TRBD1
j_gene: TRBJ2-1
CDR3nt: TGCAGCGCCCGAGCCTCGACAGGGATCAATGAGCAGTTCTTC
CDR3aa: CSARASTGINEQFF

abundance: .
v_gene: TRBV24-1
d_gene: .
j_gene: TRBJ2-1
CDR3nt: TGTGCCACCGGGGGGCTAGGGGACAATGAGCAGTTCTTC
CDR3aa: CATGGLGDNEQFF

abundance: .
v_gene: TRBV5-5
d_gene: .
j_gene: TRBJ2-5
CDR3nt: TGTGCCAGCAGCTTATGGTTACGAGAGACCCAGTACTTC
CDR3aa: CASSLWLRETQYF

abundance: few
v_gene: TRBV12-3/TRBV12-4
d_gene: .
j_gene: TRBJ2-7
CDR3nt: TGTGCCAGCAGTTTCAGGCGACACTACGAGCAGTACTTC
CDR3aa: CASSFRRHYEQYF

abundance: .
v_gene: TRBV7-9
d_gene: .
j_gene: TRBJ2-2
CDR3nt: TGTGCCAGCAGCATTACAGGGACCGGGGAGCTGTTTTTT
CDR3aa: CASSITGTGELFF

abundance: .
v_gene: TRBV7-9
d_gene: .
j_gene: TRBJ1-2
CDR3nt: TGTGCCAGCAGCGAGCCTCTCGTGGAGGTTAAGGATGGCTACACCTTC
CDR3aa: CASSEPLVEVKDGYTF

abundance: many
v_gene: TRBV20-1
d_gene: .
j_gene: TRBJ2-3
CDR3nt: TGCAGTGCCATCGGGTCTTATACAGATACGCAGTATTTT
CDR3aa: CSAIGSYTDTQYF

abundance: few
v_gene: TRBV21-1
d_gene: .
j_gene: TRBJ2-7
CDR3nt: TGTGCCAGCAGCCCAGAGCGCCCGGGAAAGGACGAGCAGTACTTC
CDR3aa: CASSPERPGKDEQYF

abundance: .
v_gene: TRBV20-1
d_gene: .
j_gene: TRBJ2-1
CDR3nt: TGCAGTGCTAGGGACAGAGCATACAATGAGCAGTTCTTC
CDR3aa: CSARDRAYNEQFF

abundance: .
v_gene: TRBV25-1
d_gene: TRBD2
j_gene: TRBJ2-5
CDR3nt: TGTGCCAGCAGTCCTCCCCCGGGGGGCCAAGAGACCCAGTACTTC
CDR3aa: CASSPPPGGQETQYF

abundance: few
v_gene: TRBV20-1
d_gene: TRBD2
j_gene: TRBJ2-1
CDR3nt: TGCAGTGCTAGTCCTTCTTTTAGCGGGGGTTCAAATGAGCAGTTCTTC
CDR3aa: CSASPSFSGGSNEQFF

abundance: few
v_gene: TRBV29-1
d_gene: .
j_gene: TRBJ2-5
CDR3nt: TGCAGCGTTGATTACGAGCCGGGGACCCAGTACTTC
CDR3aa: CSVDYEPGTQYF

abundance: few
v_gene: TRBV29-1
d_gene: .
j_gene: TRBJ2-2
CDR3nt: TGCAGCGTTCGAGGTGGAGGACGACGGACCGGGGAGCTGTTTTTT
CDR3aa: CSVRGGGRRTGELFF

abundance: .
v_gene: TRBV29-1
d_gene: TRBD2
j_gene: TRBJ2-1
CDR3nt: TGCAGCGTTAGCGGGGGGTACAATGAGCAGTTCTTC
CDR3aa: CSVSGGYNEQFF